These T cell receptor beta chains were read from a single sample in a study of control samples from healthy donors and cancer patients. TCRdb keeps only in-frame clones here, not all; method: immunoSEQ multiplex PCR. The table shows roughly 130,000 clones, with approximately 94% occurring only once. Sample: blood. Every receptor here comes from a young man in good health. The CDR3 runs from the conserved cysteine through the conserved F or W. The D gene is left open where the match is weak. Clone size is stated in some rows and not others, as once, few, many or a class when expanded.

j_call clone_size v_call d_call cdr3_aa cdr3_nt
TRBJ1-5 - TRBV19 TRBD1 CASRRRDRTGNSNQPQHF TGTGCCAGTAGGCGCCGGGACAGGACGGGGAATAGCAATCAGCCCCAGCATTTT
TRBJ1-5 few TRBV4-1 - CASSQDITGFFNQPQHF TGCGCCAGCAGCCAAGATATCACAGGGTTCTTCAATCAGCCCCAGCATTTT
TRBJ1-4 - TRBV2 - CASGEGGTNEKLFF TGTGCCAGCGGAGAGGGAGGAACTAATGAAAAACTGTTTTTT
TRBJ1-3 once TRBV7-9 - CASSPNPGQLSGNTIYF TGTGCCAGCAGCCCCAACCCGGGACAACTCTCTGGAAACACCATATATTTT
TRBJ2-7 - TRBV12-3/TRBV12-4 TRBD2 CASSLWGGEQYF TGTGCCAGCAGTTTATGGGGGGGCGAGCAGTACTTC
TRBJ1-3 - TRBV5-1 - CASSSGPGNTIYF TGCGCCAGCAGTTCCGGTCCTGGAAACACCATATATTTT
TRBJ1-2 - TRBV5-4 - CASSLEGPAGWLNYGYTF TGTGCCAGCAGCTTGGAAGGGCCCGCAGGGTGGCTTAACTATGGCTACACCTTC
TRBJ2-7 - TRBV7-9 - CASSLPGTSYEQYF TGTGCCAGCAGCCTTCCCGGGACCTCCTACGAGCAGTACTTC
TRBJ1-5 - TRBV20-1 - CSASATGRNGVPQHF TGCAGTGCTAGTGCCACAGGGCGGAACGGGGTGCCCCAGCATTTT
TRBJ2-3 - TRBV18 TRBD1 CASSGPGTGIEDTQYF TGTGCCAGCTCAGGCCCCGGGACAGGGATAGAGGATACGCAGTATTTT
TRBJ1-2 - TRBV29-1 - CSAAMTEGYGYTF TGTTCCGCTGCGATGACGGAGGGCTATGGCTACACCTTC
TRBJ1-1 - TRBV10-2 - CASSDWGSRTEAFF TGCGCCAGCAGTGACTGGGGTAGTCGGACTGAAGCTTTCTTT
TRBJ1-4 - TRBV14 - CASSQAGVSNEKLFF TGTGCCAGCAGCCAAGCAGGGGTGTCTAATGAAAAACTGTTTTTT
TRBJ1-5 - TRBV5-8 - CASSPGDYSNQPQHF TGTGCCAGCAGCCCAGGGGATTATAGCAATCAGCCCCAGCATTTT
TRBJ2-1 once TRBV7-6 - CASSPPAPEQFF TGTGCCAGCAGCCCCCCGGCCCCTGAGCAGTTCTTC
TRBJ1-3 once TRBV6-6 - CASSYSQGSGNTIYF TGTGCCAGCAGTTACTCGCAGGGCTCTGGAAACACCATATATTTT
TRBJ1-4 - TRBV5-1 - CASSLEESRSTTNEKLFF TGCGCCAGCAGCTTGGAGGAAAGTAGGTCTACAACTAATGAAAAACTGTTTTTT
TRBJ2-3 - TRBV11-2 - CASSLGIRTSTDTQYF TGTGCCAGCAGCTTAGGGATCCGAACTAGCACAGATACGCAGTATTTT
TRBJ2-7 - TRBV2 TRBD1 CASRLTGGYEQYF TGTGCCAGCAGGTTGACAGGGGGGTACGAGCAGTACTTC
TRBJ1-1 - TRBV7-9 - CASSLALTEAFF TGTGCCAGCAGCTTAGCGCTCACTGAAGCTTTCTTT
TRBJ1-5 - TRBV5-1 - CASSLDGSFNQPQHF TGCGCCAGCAGCTTGGACGGGAGTTTCAATCAGCCCCAGCATTTT
TRBJ1-2 - TRBV19 TRBD1 CASSQGGAAGYTF TGTGCCAGTAGTCAAGGGGGCGCAGCGGGCTACACCTTC
TRBJ2-5 - TRBV24-1 - CATSDPQKETQYF TGTGCCACCAGTGATCCACAGAAAGAGACCCAGTACTTC
TRBJ1-1 few TRBV9 - CASSVDPLQGTEAFF TGTGCCAGCAGCGTAGATCCTCTCCAGGGCACTGAAGCTTTCTTT
TRBJ2-1 - TRBV7-3 TRBD2 CASSLASQRGGFEQFF TGTGCCAGCAGCTTAGCCTCCCAGCGGGGGGGCTTTGAGCAGTTCTTC
TRBJ2-1 once TRBV19 TRBD2 CASSIGAGLPREQFF TGTGCCAGTAGTATAGGAGCGGGGCTGCCCAGAGAGCAGTTCTTC
TRBJ1-2 - TRBV6-2/TRBV6-3 - CASSYGQTINNYGYTF TGTGCCAGCAGTTACGGACAGACGATTAATAACTATGGCTACACCTTC
TRBJ2-3 - TRBV9 - CASSSRGTPSTDTQYF TGTGCCAGCAGCTCGAGGGGGACACCTAGCACAGATACGCAGTATTTT
TRBJ1-1 - TRBV6-6 TRBD1 CASSPRTGGATEAFF TGTGCCAGCAGTCCCCGGACAGGGGGCGCCACTGAAGCTTTCTTT
TRBJ1-1 - TRBV7-9 TRBD1 CAFSRQGRTEAFF TGTGCCTTTTCTCGACAGGGGCGGACTGAAGCTTTCTTT
TRBJ1-2 - TRBV30 TRBD1 CASTTGTGYGYTF TGTGCTTCCACTACCGGGACAGGCTATGGCTACACCTTC
TRBJ2-3 once TRBV19 TRBD1 CASKWDRVTDTQYF TGTGCCAGTAAGTGGGACAGGGTGACAGATACGCAGTATTTT
TRBJ1-6 - TRBV11-2 - CASSLVGDSPLHF TGTGCCAGCAGCTTAGTAGGGGATTCACCCCTCCACTTT
TRBJ1-1 - TRBV19 - CASSIRGVNTEAFF TGTGCCAGTAGTATAAGAGGGGTGAACACTGAAGCTTTCTTT